A selection of T cell receptor beta chains follows, all from one sample in a study of control samples from healthy donors and cancer patients. Clones were read by immunoSEQ multiplex PCR, and TCRdb kept only the in-frame ones, dropping some. The table has about 46,000 clones, approximately 91% seen once. Sequenced material: PBMCs. Every receptor here comes from a man aged 45 to 65 with head and neck cancer. Both conserved end residues are part of each CDR3. The D gene is left open where the match is weak. Clone size is shown for a subset of rows, as once, few, many or a class of expanded clone.

J gene: TRBJ2-3
clone size: .
D gene: .
V gene: TRBV11-2
CDR3 DNA: TGTGCCAGCAGCTTAGATCTAGCGTCCACAGATACGCAGTATTTT
CDR3 protein: CASSLDLASTDTQYF

J gene: TRBJ2-7
clone size: once
D gene: .
V gene: TRBV7-6
CDR3 DNA: TGTGCCAGCAGCTTAAACGGGGAGGTTGGCCCCTACGAGCAGTACTTC
CDR3 protein: CASSLNGEVGPYEQYF

J gene: TRBJ2-2
clone size: .
D gene: .
V gene: TRBV27
CDR3 DNA: TGTGCCAGCAGTTTTAACACCGGGGAGCTGTTTTTT
CDR3 protein: CASSFNTGELFF

J gene: TRBJ1-5
clone size: .
D gene: TRBD1
V gene: TRBV28
CDR3 DNA: TGTGCCAGCAGACCGGGACAGGGGAATCAGCCCCAGCATTTT
CDR3 protein: CASRPGQGNQPQHF

J gene: TRBJ2-3
clone size: .
D gene: TRBD1
V gene: TRBV15
CDR3 DNA: TGTGCCACCAGCAGGGGACAGGTCACAGATACGCAGTATTTT
CDR3 protein: CATSRGQVTDTQYF

J gene: TRBJ2-2
clone size: .
D gene: TRBD2
V gene: TRBV4-1
CDR3 DNA: TGCGCCAGCAGCCAGGGACTAGCGGGGCCCGGGGAGCTGTTTTTT
CDR3 protein: CASSQGLAGPGELFF

J gene: TRBJ2-3
clone size: .
D gene: .
V gene: TRBV5-4
CDR3 DNA: TGTGCCAGCAGCTTGGCCCCCAGCCGGGGGAGCACAGATACGCAGTATTTT
CDR3 protein: CASSLAPSRGSTDTQYF

J gene: TRBJ1-6
clone size: .
D gene: .
V gene: TRBV10-3
CDR3 DNA: TGTGCCATCAGTGAGCCGAGTTTTCGCGGGGCACGGGATTCACCCCTCCACTTT
CDR3 protein: CAISEPSFRGARDSPLHF

J gene: TRBJ2-1
clone size: few
D gene: TRBD1
V gene: TRBV11-2
CDR3 DNA: TGTGCCAGCAGCTTAGGGTTGTTGCGGGACAGGGGCAATGAGCAGTTCTTC
CDR3 protein: CASSLGLLRDRGNEQFF

J gene: TRBJ1-2
clone size: .
D gene: .
V gene: TRBV7-9
CDR3 DNA: TGTGCCAGCAGCTCCGGGACGGATTACTATGGCTACACCTTC
CDR3 protein: CASSSGTDYYGYTF

J gene: TRBJ2-1
clone size: .
D gene: TRBD1
V gene: TRBV24-1
CDR3 DNA: TGTGCCACCAGTGAAACTACCGCCCGGGACAGGGGTCGCAATGAGCAGTTCTTC
CDR3 protein: CATSETTARDRGRNEQFF

J gene: TRBJ2-2
clone size: .
D gene: .
V gene: TRBV11-2
CDR3 DNA: TGTGCCAGCAGCTCACCGAACTACCGGGCCTCGAACACCGGGGAGCTGTTTTTT
CDR3 protein: CASSSPNYRASNTGELFF

J gene: TRBJ2-7
clone size: .
D gene: .
V gene: TRBV7-2
CDR3 DNA: TGTGCCAGCAGCTTAGATACGGGGGTGATCGAGCAGTACTTC
CDR3 protein: CASSLDTGVIEQYF

J gene: TRBJ1-2
clone size: .
D gene: .
V gene: TRBV6-1
CDR3 DNA: TGTGCCAGCAGTGGGACACATCTGGTGGGTAACTATGGCTACACCTTC
CDR3 protein: CASSGTHLVGNYGYTF

J gene: TRBJ2-7
clone size: .
D gene: .
V gene: TRBV19
CDR3 DNA: TGTGCCACCCAGACAGCATCCTACGAGCAGTACTTC
CDR3 protein: CATQTASYEQYF

J gene: TRBJ2-3
clone size: .
D gene: TRBD2
V gene: TRBV13
CDR3 DNA: TGTGCCAGCAGCTCCGACTGGGCGGGGGGACCTAGCACAGATACGCAGTATTTT
CDR3 protein: CASSSDWAGGPSTDTQYF

J gene: TRBJ2-5
clone size: .
D gene: .
V gene: TRBV9
CDR3 DNA: TGTGCCAGCAGCGCCAACGCCGGGAAAGAGACCCAGTACTTC
CDR3 protein: CASSANAGKETQYF

J gene: TRBJ2-3
clone size: .
D gene: TRBD2
V gene: TRBV19
CDR3 DNA: TGTGCCAGTCGCGGGACTAGCGGGGGGGAATTAGATACGCAGTATTTT
CDR3 protein: CASRGTSGGELDTQYF

J gene: TRBJ2-1
clone size: .
D gene: .
V gene: TRBV7-9
CDR3 DNA: TGTGCCAGCAGCTTCAGGTTCCCCTACAATGAGCAGTTCTTC
CDR3 protein: CASSFRFPYNEQFF

J gene: TRBJ1-3
clone size: .
D gene: .
V gene: TRBV7-9
CDR3 DNA: TGTGCCAGCAGCTTGTCTAGCTCTGGAAACACCATATATTTT
CDR3 protein: CASSLSSSGNTIYF

J gene: TRBJ2-3
clone size: .
D gene: TRBD1
V gene: TRBV28
CDR3 DNA: TGTGCCAGCAGTTTGGGCCCGATAGAAGACAGGGTTTACACAGATACGCAGTATTTT
CDR3 protein: CASSLGPIEDRVYTDTQYF

J gene: TRBJ2-4
clone size: .
D gene: .
V gene: TRBV7-2
CDR3 DNA: TGTGCCAGCAGCTTGGGGGTGGCAGTTCAGTACTTC
CDR3 protein: CASSLGVAVQYF

J gene: TRBJ2-3
clone size: .
D gene: TRBD1
V gene: TRBV14
CDR3 DNA: TGTGCCAGCAGCCATCGGACAGGGGGCCGTACAGATACGCAGTATTTT
CDR3 protein: CASSHRTGGRTDTQYF

J gene: TRBJ1-1
clone size: .
D gene: .
V gene: TRBV9
CDR3 DNA: TGTGCCAGCAGCGTAGCTCCATGGGATACTGAAGCTTTCTTT
CDR3 protein: CASSVAPWDTEAFF

J gene: TRBJ2-4
clone size: .
D gene: .
V gene: TRBV10-2
CDR3 DNA: TGCGCCAGCAGTGAGCAGGGAGCCAAAAACATTCAGTACTTC
CDR3 protein: CASSEQGAKNIQYF

J gene: TRBJ2-7
clone size: .
D gene: .
V gene: TRBV4-1
CDR3 DNA: TGCGCCAGCAGCAAAGGACCTGGTACAGTCTACGAGCAGTACTTC
CDR3 protein: CASSKGPGTVYEQYF

J gene: TRBJ2-5
clone size: .
D gene: .
V gene: TRBV7-9
CDR3 DNA: .
CDR3 protein: CASRVGAGTDLYF

J gene: TRBJ2-7
clone size: .
D gene: .
V gene: TRBV3-1/TRBV3-2
CDR3 DNA: TGTGCCAGCAGCCCAGGGGACTTCTCCTACGAGCAGTACTTC
CDR3 protein: CASSPGDFSYEQYF

J gene: TRBJ1-2
clone size: .
D gene: .
V gene: TRBV19
CDR3 DNA: TGTGCCAGTAGACAGGGTTCCACTAACTATGGCTACACCTTC
CDR3 protein: CASRQGSTNYGYTF

J gene: TRBJ1-2
clone size: .
D gene: TRBD1
V gene: TRBV4-1
CDR3 DNA: TGCGCCAGCAGCCAATTAGAACGGACAGGGAAGTATGGCTACACCTTC
CDR3 protein: CASSQLERTGKYGYTF

J gene: TRBJ2-7
clone size: once
D gene: .
V gene: TRBV12-3/TRBV12-4
CDR3 DNA: TGTGCCAGCAGTCCGGACCTCACGCGGGAGCAGTACTTC
CDR3 protein: CASSPDLTREQYF

J gene: TRBJ2-6
clone size: .
D gene: TRBD1
V gene: TRBV6-2/TRBV6-3
CDR3 DNA: TGTGCCAGCAGCCTACACCGAGGGGGCACTGGGGCCAACGTCCTGACTTTC
CDR3 protein: CASSLHRGGTGANVLTF

J gene: TRBJ2-1
clone size: .
D gene: TRBD1
V gene: TRBV6-4
CDR3 DNA: TGTGCCAGCGGTAGGGGGCAGGGTGAGCAGTTCTTC
CDR3 protein: CASGRGQGEQFF

J gene: TRBJ2-1
clone size: .
D gene: .
V gene: TRBV20-1
CDR3 DNA: TGCAGTGCTGCGTGGTACAATGAGCAGTTCTTC
CDR3 protein: CSAAWYNEQFF

J gene: TRBJ2-1
clone size: .
D gene: TRBD2
V gene: TRBV28
CDR3 DNA: TGTGCCAGCAGTCTAACTAGCGGGAGCAAGGATGAGCAGTTCTTC
CDR3 protein: CASSLTSGSKDEQFF

J gene: TRBJ1-1
clone size: .
D gene: .
V gene: TRBV7-2
CDR3 DNA: TGTGCCAGCCGGAGGACTGAAGCTTTCTTT
CDR3 protein: CASRRTEAFF

J gene: TRBJ2-2
clone size: .
D gene: .
V gene: TRBV21-1
CDR3 DNA: TGTGTCAGCAGCAGAGAGGACAGGGCGTCTACGGGGGAGCTGTTTTTT
CDR3 protein: CVSSREDRASTGELFF

J gene: TRBJ2-7
clone size: .
D gene: TRBD2
V gene: TRBV4-1
CDR3 DNA: TGCGCCAGCAGCCCTAAGCCCCGGACTAGCGGGAGAGGCGAGCAGTACTTC
CDR3 protein: CASSPKPRTSGRGEQYF

J gene: TRBJ2-5
clone size: once
D gene: .
V gene: TRBV20-1
CDR3 DNA: TGCAGTGCTGCCCCCCAAGAGACCCAGTACTTC
CDR3 protein: CSAAPQETQYF

J gene: TRBJ2-2
clone size: .
D gene: .
V gene: TRBV6-2/TRBV6-3
CDR3 DNA: TGTGCCAGCAGCCGGACTCCCCAGAACACCGGGGAGCTGTTTTTT
CDR3 protein: CASSRTPQNTGELFF